Below, one TCR beta chain is given with its context. The V end lost 2 bases, the J end lost 1 base, and 8 bases lay between the germline ends. CDR3 length equals 14 residues. Looked up from germline, CDR1 is SEHNR and CDR2 is FQNEAQ (reference sequence). The source of the sample is a study of blood T cell repertoires in COVID-19. Whole-study context: COVID-19 samples collected from the United States, Italy and Spain covered acute and convalescent phases.

Produced via immunoSEQ multiplex PCR; TCRdb's table is partial and in-frame only. The table records approximately 300,000 clones, approximately 90% of them present only once. The sequence was obtained from a man aged 25 to 45 who had recovered from COVID-19. J is TRBJ1-1 and V is TRBV7-9, with D possibly TRBD1 on 5 matching bases. What was sequenced was PBMCs or T cells enriched from blood (not recorded which). The CDR3: CASSLLQGNTEAFF. The CDR3 DNA sequence: TGTGCCAGCAGCTTACTCCAGGGGAACACTGAAGCTTTCTTT.